One and the same sample provided the 8 T cell receptor beta chains below, sequenced in a study of T cell responses to AZD1222 COVID-19 vaccine. TCRdb's copy holds only in-frame clones and misses some; the assay was immunoSEQ multiplex PCR. The sample consists of around 130,000 clones, approximately 83% of them appearing once. The sample consisted of peripheral blood, taken on day 0 of AZD1222 vaccination. Source of these receptors: an adult in good health.

The genes are TRBV3-1 (or the pseudogene TRBV3-2) and TRBJ1-2; 7 nucleotides agree with TRBD1. CDR1 and CDR2 (germline): LGHDT, YNNKEL (reference sequence). Germline trimming cut 7 bases from V and 5 bases from J; bases unmatched to any gene: 7. The CDR3 contains 13 residues. CDR3 nucleotide sequence: TGTGCCAGCACAGGGGGGATGGGTTATGGCTACACCTTC. Translated, it gives CASTGGMGYGYTF.

Note on this clone: Mismatch with germline at one junction end may stem from a read error. The sample carries other DNA sequences with the same CDR3. J is TRBJ2-1 and V is TRBV19; no definite D call. From germline, CDR1 is LNHDA and CDR2 SQIVND (reference sequence). The CDR3 consists of 13 residues. The DNA of the CDR3 is TGTGCTAGTAGTATTAACCAACACAATGAGCAGTTCTTC. Translating gives CASSINQHNEQFF.

For the CDR3, the DNA is TGTGCCAGCAGTTCCGAACAGGGGACAGATACGCAGTATTTT. It translates to CASSSEQGTDTQYF. This chain joins TRBV28 and TRBJ2-3; 7 nucleotides align to TRBD1. Unmatched junction bases numbered 4, after V lost 4 bases and J lost 3 bases. CDR1 MDHEN and CDR2 SYDVKM come from the germline V gene. The CDR3 runs 14 residues.

V gene TRBV30 combines with J gene TRBJ1-3, with D uncertain. This CDR3 comprises 12 residues. V was shortened by 4 bases and J by 0 bases, with 4 bases between the two germline ends. Germline V gene sequence: CDR1 GTSNPN, CDR2 SVGIG (reference sequence). CDR3 protein: CAWTGSGNTIYF. In DNA, the CDR3 is TGTGCCTGGACGGGCTCTGGAAACACCATATATTTT. Complete variable domain (other parts from reference TRBV30 and TRBJ1-3): SQTIHQWPATLVQPVGSPLSLECTVEGTSNPNLYWYRQAAGRGLQLLFYSVGIGQISSEVPQNLSASRPQDRQFILSSKKLLLSDSGFYLCAWTGSGNTIYFGEGSWLTVV.

Of note for this clone: Other DNA sequences from this sample encode an identical CDR3 as well. The chain recombines TRBV6-5 with TRBJ1-5; 8 bases map to TRBD1. This CDR3 spans 14 amino acids. Germline CDR1 and CDR2: MNHEY and SVGAGI. Germline trimming cut 4 bases from V and 5 bases from J; bases unmatched to any gene: 4. CDR3 protein: CASSWGTGDQPQHF. CDR3 nucleotides: TGTGCCAGCAGTTGGGGGACAGGAGATCAGCCCCAGCATTTT.

The chain uses TRBV4-3 and TRBJ1-1; maybe TRBD1 (5 bases). The germline CDR1 and CDR2 sequences are LGHNA and YSLEER. V lost 1 base and J 1 base, leaving 10 bases between the germline ends. The CDR3 is 15 amino acids. The CDR3, as DNA: TGCGCCAGCAGCCAAGCGGATGACAGGAACACTGAAGCTTTCTTT. Translated: CASSQADDRNTEAFF.

The rearrangement uses TRBV10-3 and TRBJ2-2; 8 nucleotides agree with TRBD1. The CDR3 has 14 residues. V was pared by 2 bases and J by 6 bases, with 2 bases of the junction left unmatched. Looked up from germline, CDR1 is ENHRY and CDR2 is SYGVKD. The CDR3 here is CAISEDRGAGELFF. The CDR3 DNA reads TGTGCCATCAGTGAGGACAGGGGCGCCGGGGAGCTGTTTTTT.

Notes on this clone: The same CDR3 can be traced to other DNA sequences in this sample. The gene calls are TRBV11-3 and TRBJ2-7; the D is unclear. Germline CDR1 reads SGHNT; CDR2 reads YENEEA. The CDR3 runs to 11 residues. With 3 bases removed from V and 4 bases from J, the gap between germline ends came to 4 bases. The CDR3 DNA is TGTGCCAGCAGCTTCTCGTACGAGCAGTACTTC. This sequence encodes CASSFSYEQYF.